These T cell receptor beta chains were read from a single sample in a study of T cells in localized non-small cell lung cancer. Sequencing used immunoSEQ multiplex PCR; TCRdb keeps in-frame clones, though not all of them. The sample records about 83,000 clones, around 80% being singletons. The sample in question was peripheral blood, obtained before any cancer treatment. All receptors come from a female donor aged 60 or older with stage I lung adenocarcinoma. Both conserved end residues are part of each CDR3. The D gene is left open where the match is weak. Where a row states a size, it is once, few, many or the class of an expanded clone; other rows omit it.

size: -; J: TRBJ2-1; V: TRBV28; D: -; CDR3: CASSQQGYNEQFF; DNA: TGTGCCAGCAGTCAACAGGGCTACAATGAGCAGTTCTTC
size: -; J: TRBJ2-4; V: TRBV15; D: -; CDR3: CATSSEGKNIQYF; DNA: TGTGCCACTAGTTCTGAGGGGAAAAACATTCAGTACTTC
size: -; J: TRBJ1-5; V: TRBV5-1; D: -; CDR3: CASSLAGEVRQPQHF; DNA: TGCGCCAGCAGCTTGGCCGGGGAGGTAAGGCAGCCCCAGCATTTT
size: -; J: TRBJ2-2; V: TRBV5-1; D: -; CDR3: CASSLGGGELFF; DNA: TGCGCCAGCAGCTTGGGAGGCGGGGAGCTGTTTTTT
size: -; J: TRBJ2-7; V: TRBV6-1; D: -; CDR3: CASKQDSPYEQYF; DNA: TGTGCCAGCAAACAAGACAGCCCCTACGAGCAGTACTTC
size: medium-sized; J: TRBJ2-2; V: TRBV10-2; D: -; CDR3: CATNTAGGELFF; DNA: TGCGCCACCAACACGGCCGGCGGGGAGCTGTTTTTT
size: -; J: TRBJ2-2; V: TRBV18; D: -; CDR3: CASSSRAGAASGELFF; DNA: TGTGCCAGCTCGTCCAGGGCGGGCGCGGCTTCCGGGGAGCTGTTTTTT
size: -; J: TRBJ1-1; V: TRBV19; D: -; CDR3: CASSTTGATTEAFF; DNA: TGTGCCAGTAGTACCACGGGGGCGACCACTGAAGCTTTCTTT
size: once; J: TRBJ1-4; V: TRBV7-2; D: -; CDR3: CASSLERPGEKLFF; DNA: TGTGCCAGCAGCTTAGAAAGGCCGGGTGAAAAACTGTTTTTT
size: -; J: TRBJ2-3; V: TRBV7-3; D: -; CDR3: CASSFAVPDTQYF; DNA: TGTGCCAGCAGCTTCGCAGTTCCAGATACGCAGTATTTT
size: -; J: TRBJ1-5; V: TRBV19; D: -; CDR3: CASWGGGQPQHF; DNA: TGTGCCAGCTGGGGGGGCGGTCAGCCCCAGCATTTT
size: -; J: TRBJ2-5; V: TRBV11-2; D: -; CDR3: CASSPRAGTEETQYF; DNA: TGTGCCAGCAGCCCTAGAGCCGGGACTGAAGAGACCCAGTACTTC
size: -; J: TRBJ2-7; V: TRBV19; D: -; CDR3: CASSIVKAGQGPVEQYF; DNA: TGTGCCAGTAGTATAGTTAAGGCTGGGCAGGGACCGGTCGAGCAGTACTTC
size: -; J: TRBJ2-3; V: TRBV29-1; D: -; CDR3: CSVVGGGSEATQYF; DNA: TGCAGCGTTGTGGGTGGTGGGAGTGAAGCTACGCAGTATTTT
size: once; J: TRBJ2-7; V: TRBV30; D: -; CDR3: CAWSVGLRDEQYF; DNA: TGTGCCTGGAGTGTCGGGCTGAGGGACGAGCAGTACTTC
size: -; J: TRBJ1-2; V: TRBV7-2; D: TRBD1; CDR3: CASSFRQGADGYTF; DNA: TGTGCCAGCAGCTTTCGACAGGGAGCAGATGGCTACACCTTC
size: -; J: TRBJ1-1; V: TRBV10-3; D: TRBD1; CDR3: CAISVGQGAAEAFF; DNA: TGTGCCATCAGTGTAGGACAGGGGGCGGCTGAAGCTTTCTTT
size: -; J: TRBJ2-5; V: TRBV15; D: TRBD1; CDR3: CATAPGQGQETQYF; DNA: TGTGCCACCGCTCCCGGACAGGGCCAAGAGACCCAGTACTTC
size: -; J: TRBJ2-7; V: TRBV29-1; D: TRBD1; CDR3: CSVEAATGGYEQYF; DNA: TGCAGCGTTGAAGCGGCGACAGGGGGCTACGAGCAGTACTTC
size: -; J: TRBJ2-5; V: TRBV7-6; D: -; CDR3: CASSLAQGGFEQYF; DNA: TGTGCCAGCAGCTTAGCGCAAGGAGGGTTTGAGCAGTACTTC
size: -; J: TRBJ1-4; V: TRBV4-2; D: TRBD1; CDR3: CASSQGTGGREKLFF; DNA: TGTGCCAGCAGCCAGGGGACAGGGGGCCGGGAAAAACTGTTTTTT
size: -; J: TRBJ1-1; V: TRBV7-3; D: TRBD1; CDR3: CASSNYPDRATEAFF; DNA: TGTGCCAGCAGCAATTACCCAGACAGGGCAACTGAAGCTTTCTTT